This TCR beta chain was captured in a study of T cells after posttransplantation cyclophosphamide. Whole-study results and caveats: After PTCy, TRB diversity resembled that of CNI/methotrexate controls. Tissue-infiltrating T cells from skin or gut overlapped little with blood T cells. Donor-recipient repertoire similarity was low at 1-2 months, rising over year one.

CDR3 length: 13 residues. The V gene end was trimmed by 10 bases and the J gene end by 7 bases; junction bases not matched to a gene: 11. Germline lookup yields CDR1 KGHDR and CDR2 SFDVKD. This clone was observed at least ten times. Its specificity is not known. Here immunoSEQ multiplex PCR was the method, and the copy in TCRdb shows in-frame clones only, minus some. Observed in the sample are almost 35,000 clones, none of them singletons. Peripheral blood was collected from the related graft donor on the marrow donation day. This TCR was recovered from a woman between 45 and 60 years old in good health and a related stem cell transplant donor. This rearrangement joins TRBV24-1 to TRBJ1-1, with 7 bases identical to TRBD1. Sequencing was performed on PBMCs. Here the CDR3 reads CATAATGEGEAFF. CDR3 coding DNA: TGTGCCACAGCTGCCACAGGGGAAGGTGAAGCTTTCTTT.